This T cell receptor (beta chain) is drawn from a study of post-analysis software for immune sequencing data. CDR3 length: 12 residues. V gave up 6 bases and J gave up 4 bases, with 10 bases separating them. The germline V gene encodes CDR1 SQVTM and CDR2 ANQGSEA. Libraries were made from TCR beta cDNA, and they carried unique molecular identifiers. From the PCR reads, TCRdb called clonotypes with MiXCR, one entry per CDR3 protein. Of about 820,000 distinct CDR3 sequences listed, about 50% are singletons. Comments on this clonotype: Its antigen remains unknown.

Study results and limitations: Controls showed lower frequencies than patients for 4 or 5 TRBV segments, and TRBV5-6, TRBV5-1 and TRBV20-1 were among these.

The genes are TRBV29-1 and TRBJ2-1, with no clear D. This TCR was recovered from a girl aged 10-17 years with multiple sclerosis. Sequencing was carried out using blood. The CDR3: CSVHSLYNEQFF. The CDR3 bases are TGCAGCGTCCATTCTCTTTACAATGAGCAGTTCTTC.